This T cell receptor (beta chain) appears in the sequencing data of a study of control samples from healthy donors and cancer patients. Germline V gene sequence: CDR1 LGHNA, CDR2 YSLEER. This CDR3 has 13 residues. Between the trimmed V and J ends, which lost 6 bases and 2 bases, there was a span of 9 bases. This table comes from immunoSEQ multiplex PCR, and its TCRdb copy is limited to in-frame clones, with some not included. The data contain fewer than 15,000 clones, 60% to 80% of them seen just once; the ten biggest clones take up 17%. The clonotype originates from a female donor with lung cancer. The chain joins TRBV4-3 to TRBJ2-3; D might be TRBD2 (6 bases). The sample consisted of formalin-fixed, paraffin-embedded tissue. CDR3 loop: CASRLALTDTQYF. CDR3 nucleotide sequence: TGCGCCAGCAGACTAGCCCTCACAGATACGCAGTATTTT.